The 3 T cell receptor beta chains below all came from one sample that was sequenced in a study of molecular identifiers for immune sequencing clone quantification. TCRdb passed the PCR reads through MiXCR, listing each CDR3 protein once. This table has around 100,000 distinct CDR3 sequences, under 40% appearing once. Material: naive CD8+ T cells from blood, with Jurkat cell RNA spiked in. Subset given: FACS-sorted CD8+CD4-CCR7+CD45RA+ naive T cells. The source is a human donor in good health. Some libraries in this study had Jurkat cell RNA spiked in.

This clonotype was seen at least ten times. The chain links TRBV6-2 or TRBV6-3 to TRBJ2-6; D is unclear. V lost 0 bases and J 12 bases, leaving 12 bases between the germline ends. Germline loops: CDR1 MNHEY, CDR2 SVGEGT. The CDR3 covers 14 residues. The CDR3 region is CASSYSAATAVLTF. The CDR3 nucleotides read TGTGCCAGCAGTTACTCGGCCGCGACGGCCGTCCTGACTTTC.

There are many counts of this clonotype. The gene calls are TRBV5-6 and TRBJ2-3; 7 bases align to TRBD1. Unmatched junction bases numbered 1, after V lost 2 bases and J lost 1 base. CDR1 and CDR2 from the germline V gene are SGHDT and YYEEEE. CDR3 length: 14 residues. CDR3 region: CASSFGQGTDTQYF. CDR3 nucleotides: TGTGCCAGCAGCTTTGGACAGGGCACAGATACGCAGTATTTT.

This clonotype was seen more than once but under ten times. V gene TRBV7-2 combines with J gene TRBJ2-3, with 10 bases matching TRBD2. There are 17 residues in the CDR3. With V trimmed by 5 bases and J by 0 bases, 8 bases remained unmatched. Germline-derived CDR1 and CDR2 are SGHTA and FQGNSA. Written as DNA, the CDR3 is TGTGCCAGCAGCCGTCGCCTAGCGGGAGTAAGCACAGATACGCAGTATTTT. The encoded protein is CASSRRLAGVSTDTQYF.